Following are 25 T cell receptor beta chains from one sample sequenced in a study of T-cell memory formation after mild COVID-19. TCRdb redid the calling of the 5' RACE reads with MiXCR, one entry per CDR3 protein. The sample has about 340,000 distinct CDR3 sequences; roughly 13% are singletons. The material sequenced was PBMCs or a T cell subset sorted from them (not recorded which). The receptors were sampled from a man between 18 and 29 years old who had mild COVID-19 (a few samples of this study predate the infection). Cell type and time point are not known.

The CDR3, as DNA: TGTGCCAGCAGCATTAGCGGGGGAGAGACCCAGTACTTC. Amino acids: CASSISGGETQYF. This sequence joins TRBV7-9 and TRBJ2-5; TRBD2 matches at 9 bases. The CDR3 runs to 13 residues. Germline loops: CDR1 SEHNR, CDR2 FQNEAQ (reference sequence). Unmatched junction bases numbered 2, after V lost 5 bases and J lost 4 bases.

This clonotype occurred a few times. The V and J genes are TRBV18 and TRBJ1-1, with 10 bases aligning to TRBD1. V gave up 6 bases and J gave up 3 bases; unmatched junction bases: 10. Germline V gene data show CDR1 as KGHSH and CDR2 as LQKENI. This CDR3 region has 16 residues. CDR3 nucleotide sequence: TGTGCCAGCTCGCCCTTTAGAGGACAGGGGGACACTGAAGCTTTCTTT. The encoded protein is CASSPFRGQGDTEAFF.

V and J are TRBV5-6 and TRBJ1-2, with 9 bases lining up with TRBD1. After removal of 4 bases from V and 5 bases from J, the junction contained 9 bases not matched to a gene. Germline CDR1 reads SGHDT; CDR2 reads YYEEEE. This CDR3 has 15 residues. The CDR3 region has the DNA TGTGCCAGCAGCCCGCCGTGGGACAGGGCTTATGGCTACACCTTC. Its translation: CASSPPWDRAYGYTF.

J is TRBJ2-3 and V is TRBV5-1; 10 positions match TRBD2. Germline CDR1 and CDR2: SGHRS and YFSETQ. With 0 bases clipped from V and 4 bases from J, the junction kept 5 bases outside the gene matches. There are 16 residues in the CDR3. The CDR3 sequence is CASSLALAGAADTQYF. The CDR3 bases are TGCGCCAGCAGCTTGGCGCTAGCGGGGGCCGCAGATACGCAGTATTTT.

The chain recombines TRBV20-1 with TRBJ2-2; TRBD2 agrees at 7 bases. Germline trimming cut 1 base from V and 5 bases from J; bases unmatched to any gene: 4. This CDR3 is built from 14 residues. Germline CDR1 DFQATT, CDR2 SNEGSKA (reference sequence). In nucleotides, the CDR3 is TGCAGTGCTAGAGTGGCGGGGGATACCGGGGAGCTGTTTTTT. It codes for CSARVAGDTGELFF.

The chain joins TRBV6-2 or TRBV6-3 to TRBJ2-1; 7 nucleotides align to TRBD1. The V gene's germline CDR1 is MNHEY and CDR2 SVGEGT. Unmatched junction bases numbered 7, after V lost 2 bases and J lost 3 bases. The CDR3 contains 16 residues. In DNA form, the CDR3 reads TGTGCCAGCAGTTACCGATCGGGACAGAGCTACAATGAGCAGTTCTTC. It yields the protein CASSYRSGQSYNEQFF.

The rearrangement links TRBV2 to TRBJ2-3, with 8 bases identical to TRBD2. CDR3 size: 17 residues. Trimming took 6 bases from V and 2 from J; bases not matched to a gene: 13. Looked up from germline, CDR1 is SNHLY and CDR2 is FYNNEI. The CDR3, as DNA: TGTGCCAGCAGGGACCCTAGGCGGGGGGAGAACACAGATACGCAGTATTTT. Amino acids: CASRDPRRGENTDTQYF.

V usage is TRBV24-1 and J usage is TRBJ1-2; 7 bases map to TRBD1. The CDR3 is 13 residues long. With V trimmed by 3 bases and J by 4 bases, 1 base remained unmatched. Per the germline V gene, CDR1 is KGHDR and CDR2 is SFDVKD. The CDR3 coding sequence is TGTGCCACCAGTGATCGGGACAGCTATGGCTACACCTTC. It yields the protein CATSDRDSYGYTF.

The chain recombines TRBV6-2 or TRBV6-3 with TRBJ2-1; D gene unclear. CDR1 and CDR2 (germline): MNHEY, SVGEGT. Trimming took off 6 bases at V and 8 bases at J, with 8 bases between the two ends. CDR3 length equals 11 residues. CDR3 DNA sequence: TGTGCCAGCAGCAACGCCGATGAGCAGTTCTTC. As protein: CASSNADEQFF.

The CDR3 is CSARRGGVPGELFF. For the CDR3, the DNA is TGCAGTGCTAGGCGGGGGGGTGTCCCCGGGGAGCTGTTTTTT. This chain uses TRBV20-1 with TRBJ2-2; 9 bases map to TRBD2. The germline gives CDR1 DFQATT, CDR2 SNEGSKA (reference sequence). The CDR3 contains 14 residues. Unmatched junction bases numbered 5, after V lost 3 bases and J lost 6 bases.

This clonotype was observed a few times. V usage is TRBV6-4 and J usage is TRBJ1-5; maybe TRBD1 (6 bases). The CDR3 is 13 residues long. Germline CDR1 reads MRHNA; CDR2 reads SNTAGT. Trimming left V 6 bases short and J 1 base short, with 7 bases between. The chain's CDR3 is CASSTGSNQPQHF. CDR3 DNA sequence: TGTGCCAGCAGCACAGGGAGCAATCAGCCCCAGCATTTT.

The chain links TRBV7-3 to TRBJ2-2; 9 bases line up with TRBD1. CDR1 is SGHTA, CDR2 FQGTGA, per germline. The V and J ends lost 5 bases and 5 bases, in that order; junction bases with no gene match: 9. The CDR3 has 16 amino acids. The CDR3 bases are TGTGCCAGCAGCAGACAGGGGGGCCCGGGAACCGGGGAGCTGTTTTTT. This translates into CASSRQGGPGTGELFF. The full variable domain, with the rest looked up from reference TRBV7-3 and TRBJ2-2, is GAGVSQTPSNKVTEKGKYVELRCDPISGHTALYWYRQSLGQGPEFLIYFQGTGAADDSGLPNDRFFAVRPEGSVSTLKIQRTERGDSAVYLCASSRQGGPGTGELFFGEGSRLTVL.

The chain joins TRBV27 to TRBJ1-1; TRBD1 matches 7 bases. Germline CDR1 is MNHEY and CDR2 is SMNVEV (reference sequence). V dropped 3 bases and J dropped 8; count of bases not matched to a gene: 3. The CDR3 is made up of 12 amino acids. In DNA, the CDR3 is TGTGCCAGCAGTTTCCCGACAGGGGAAGCTTTCTTT. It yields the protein CASSFPTGEAFF.

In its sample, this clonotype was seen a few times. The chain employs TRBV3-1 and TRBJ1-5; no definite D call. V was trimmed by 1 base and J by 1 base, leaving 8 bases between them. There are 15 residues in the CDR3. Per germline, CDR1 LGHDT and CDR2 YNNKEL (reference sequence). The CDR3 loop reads CASSQGSASNQPQHF. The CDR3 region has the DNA TGTGCCAGCAGCCAAGGGTCCGCCAGCAATCAGCCCCAGCATTTT. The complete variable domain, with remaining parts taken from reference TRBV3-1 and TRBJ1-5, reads DTAVSQTPKYLVTQMGNDKSIKCEQNLGHDTMYWYKQDSKKFLKIMFSYNNKELIINETVPNRFSPKSPDKAHLNLHINSLELGDSAVYFCASSQGSASNQPQHFGDGTRLSIL.

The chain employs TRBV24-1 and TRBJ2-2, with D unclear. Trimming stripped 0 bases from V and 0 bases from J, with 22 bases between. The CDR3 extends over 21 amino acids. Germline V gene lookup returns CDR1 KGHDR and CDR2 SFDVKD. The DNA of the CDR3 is TGTGCCACCAGTGATTTGGGCAAGCCCACCCCCCAGGTGACGAACACCGGGGAGCTGTTTTTT. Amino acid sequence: CATSDLGKPTPQVTNTGELFF.

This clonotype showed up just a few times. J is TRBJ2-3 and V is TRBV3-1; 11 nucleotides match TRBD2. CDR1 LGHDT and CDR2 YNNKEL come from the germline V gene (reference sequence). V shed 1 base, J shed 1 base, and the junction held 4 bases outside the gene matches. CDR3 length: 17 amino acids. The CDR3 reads CASSQVLAGAGTDTQYF. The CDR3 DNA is TGTGCCAGCAGCCAAGTACTAGCGGGGGCTGGCACAGATACGCAGTATTTT.

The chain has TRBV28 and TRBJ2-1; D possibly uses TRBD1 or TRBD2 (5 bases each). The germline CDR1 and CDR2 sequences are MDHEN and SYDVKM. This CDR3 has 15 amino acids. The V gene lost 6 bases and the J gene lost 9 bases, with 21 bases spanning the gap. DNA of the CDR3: TGTGCCAGCAGGCACCCGGGACCCGCGGTCGGTGAGCAGTTCTTC. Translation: CASRHPGPAVGEQFF.

CDR3 sequence (DNA): TGTGCCAGCAGCGAGGGACAGGGGGCCCAAGAGACCCAGTACTTC. Protein product: CASSEGQGAQETQYF. The chain employs TRBV7-9 and TRBJ2-5; 12 nucleotides agree with TRBD1. The V segment lost 5 bases and the J segment 1 base; nucleotides outside the gene matches: 2. Germline V gives CDR1 SEHNR, CDR2 FQNEAQ (reference sequence). CDR3 length: 15 amino acids.

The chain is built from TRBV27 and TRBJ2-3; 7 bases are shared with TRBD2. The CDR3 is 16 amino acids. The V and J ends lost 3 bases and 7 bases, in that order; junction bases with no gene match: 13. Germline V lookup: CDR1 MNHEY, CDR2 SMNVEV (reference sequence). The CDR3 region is CASSFIVASGSHTQYF. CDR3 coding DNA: TGTGCCAGCAGTTTCATTGTTGCTAGCGGCTCACATACGCAGTATTTT.

Written as DNA, the CDR3 is TGTGCCAGCAGCTTCCGACAGGGCCCCTACGAGCAGTACTTC. The encoded protein is CASSFRQGPYEQYF. This chain connects TRBV5-6 to TRBJ2-7; TRBD1 aligns across 7 bases. The CDR3 totals 14 residues. Germline trimming cut 2 bases from V and 2 bases from J; bases unmatched to any gene: 4. Germline V gene data show CDR1 as SGHDT and CDR2 as YYEEEE. The full variable domain, its missing parts supplied by reference TRBV5-6 and TRBJ2-7, is DAGVTQSPTHLIKTRGQQVTLRCSPKSGHDTVSWYQQALGQGPQFIFQYYEEEERQRGNFPDRFSGHQFPNYSSELNVNALLLGDSALYLCASSFRQGPYEQYFGPGTRLTVT.

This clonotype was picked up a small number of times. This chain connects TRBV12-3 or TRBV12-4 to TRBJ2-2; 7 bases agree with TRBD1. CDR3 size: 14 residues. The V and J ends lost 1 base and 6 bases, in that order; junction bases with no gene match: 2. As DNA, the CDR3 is TGTGCCAGCAGTTTAGACAGGGGCTCCGGGGAGCTGTTTTTT. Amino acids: CASSLDRGSGELFF.

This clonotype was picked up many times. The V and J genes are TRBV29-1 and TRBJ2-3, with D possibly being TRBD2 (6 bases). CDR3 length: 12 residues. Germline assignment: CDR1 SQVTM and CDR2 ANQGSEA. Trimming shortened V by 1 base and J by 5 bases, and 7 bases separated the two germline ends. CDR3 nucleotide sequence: TGCAGCGTTGAAGTGGGGGGAGATACGCAGTATTTT. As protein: CSVEVGGDTQYF.

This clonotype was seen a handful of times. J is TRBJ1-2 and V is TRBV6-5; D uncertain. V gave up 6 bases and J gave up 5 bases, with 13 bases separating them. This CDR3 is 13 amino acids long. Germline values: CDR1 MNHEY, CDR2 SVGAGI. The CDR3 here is CASSPIGNYGYTF. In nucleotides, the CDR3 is TGTGCCAGCAGCCCAATTGGGAATTATGGCTACACCTTC.

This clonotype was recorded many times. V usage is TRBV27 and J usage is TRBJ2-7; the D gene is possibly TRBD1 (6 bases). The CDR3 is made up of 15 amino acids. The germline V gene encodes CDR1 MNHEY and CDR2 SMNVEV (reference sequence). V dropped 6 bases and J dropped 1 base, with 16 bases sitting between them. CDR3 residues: CASRDTTGTSYEQYF. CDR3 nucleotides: TGTGCCAGCAGGGATACGACAGGAACTTCCTACGAGCAGTACTTC.

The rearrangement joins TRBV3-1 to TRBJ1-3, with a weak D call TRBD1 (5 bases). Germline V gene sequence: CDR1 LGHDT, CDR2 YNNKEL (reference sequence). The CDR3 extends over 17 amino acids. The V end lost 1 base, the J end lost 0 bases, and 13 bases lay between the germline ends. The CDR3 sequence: CASSQGLGPYSGNTIYF. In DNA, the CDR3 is TGTGCCAGCAGCCAAGGGCTGGGACCGTACTCTGGAAACACCATATATTTT.